The rows below give T cell receptor beta chains drawn from one sample of a study of neurological immune-mediated disorders. From the 5' RACE reads, TCRdb called clonotypes with MiXCR, one entry per CDR3 protein. The data show roughly 60,000 distinct CDR3 sequences, about 3.7% seen once. Sequenced sample: PBMCs. Receptors were obtained from a woman aged 45-65 years with multiple sclerosis. CDR3s include the opening cysteine and the closing phenylalanine or tryptophan. A D gene is named only where the DNA matches it firmly. For some rows the clone size is stated as once, few or many, or as a class when expanded; others skip it.

clone size	D gene	V gene	J gene	CDR3 protein	CDR3 DNA
many	NA	TRBV9	TRBJ2-7	CASSVDSSGYEQYF	TGTGCCAGCAGCGTAGATTCCTCGGGCTACGAGCAGTACTTC
many	NA	TRBV18	TRBJ2-1	CASSEDRDNEQFF	TGTGCCAGCTCAGAGGACCGGGACAATGAGCAGTTCTTC
many	TRBD2	TRBV5-1	TRBJ2-1	CASSMTSGATVYNEQFF	TGCGCCAGCAGCATGACTAGCGGGGCCACTGTCTACAATGAGCAGTTCTTC
many	NA	TRBV3-1	TRBJ1-2	CASSQYFRPSYGYTF	TGTGCCAGCAGCCAATACTTCAGACCAAGCTATGGCTACACCTTC
many	TRBD2	TRBV6-2/TRBV6-3	TRBJ2-7	CASSPGGPPYEQYF	TGTGCCAGCAGCCCGGGGGGGCCGCCCTACGAGCAGTACTTC
many	TRBD1	TRBV7-2	TRBJ2-5	CASSRGQGQETQYF	TGTGCCAGCAGTCGGGGACAGGGCCAAGAGACCCAGTACTTC
many	NA	TRBV7-9	TRBJ1-5	CASSLGNNQPQHF	TGTGCCAGCAGCTTAGGAAACAATCAGCCCCAGCATTTT
many	TRBD2	TRBV10-3	TRBJ2-7	CAISPSGRAYEQYF	TGTGCCATCAGTCCCAGCGGGAGGGCCTACGAGCAGTACTTC
many	TRBD2	TRBV5-1	TRBJ2-3	CASSLASGRIDTQYF	TGCGCCAGCAGCTTGGCTAGCGGGAGGATCGATACGCAGTATTTT
many	TRBD1	TRBV4-2	TRBJ1-1	CASSQGQGASEAFF	TGTGCCAGCAGCCAGGGACAGGGGGCGTCTGAAGCTTTCTTT
many	NA	TRBV20-1	TRBJ1-1	CSANFHTEAFF	TGCAGTGCTAATTTTCACACTGAAGCTTTCTTT
NA	NA	TRBV4-1	TRBJ1-5	CASSQPLLGNQPQHF	TGCGCCAGCAGCCAACCACTTCTGGGCAATCAGCCCCAGCATTTT
many	NA	TRBV11-3	TRBJ2-3	CASSTADTQYF	TGTGCCAGCAGTACGGCAGATACGCAGTATTTT
many	TRBD1	TRBV5-1	TRBJ1-2	CASSLGFQSTGKGYTF	TGCGCCAGCAGCTTGGGGTTTCAATCGACAGGGAAAGGCTACACCTTC
many	TRBD1	TRBV20-1	TRBJ1-2	CSARTGGYGYTF	TGCAGTGCTAGAACAGGGGGTTATGGCTACACCTTC
many	NA	TRBV5-6	TRBJ2-2	CASSAIGTGTGELFF	TGTGCCAGCAGCGCGATCGGGACCGGTACCGGGGAGCTGTTTTTT
many	NA	TRBV6-5	TRBJ2-1	CASSQKDDGKYNEQFF	TGTGCCAGCAGTCAAAAAGACGACGGCAAGTACAATGAGCAGTTCTTC
few	NA	TRBV7-2	TRBJ2-7	CASSTGPLAEQYF	TGTGCCAGCAGCACCGGACCCTTAGCCGAGCAGTACTTC
few	TRBD2	TRBV12-3/TRBV12-4	TRBJ2-7	CASSDTAGGASYEQYF	TGTGCCAGCAGTGACACAGCGGGAGGGGCATCCTACGAGCAGTACTTC
many	NA	TRBV20-1	TRBJ2-7	CSARDGSKSSYEQYF	TGCAGTGCTAGAGACGGTTCCAAGAGCTCCTACGAGCAGTACTTC
many	NA	TRBV29-1	TRBJ1-3	CSGRLGAYGNTIYF	TGCAGCGGGCGACTGGGGGCGTACGGAAACACCATATATTTT
many	TRBD1	TRBV6-2/TRBV6-3	TRBJ2-2	CASSHPGQGDTGELFF	TGTGCCAGCAGCCATCCCGGACAGGGCGACACCGGGGAGCTGTTTTTT
many	TRBD2	TRBV20-1	TRBJ2-3	CSALELLLAGGPDTQYF	TGCAGTGCCCTAGAATTGCTACTAGCGGGAGGGCCAGATACGCAGTATTTT
many	NA	TRBV20-1	TRBJ2-1	CSASPIMVSGAGYNEQFF	TGCAGTGCTAGTCCTATTATGGTTTCGGGAGCTGGTTACAATGAGCAGTTCTTC
many	NA	TRBV12-3/TRBV12-4	TRBJ2-1	CASSFPVTLLYNEQFF	TGTGCCAGCAGTTTTCCGGTCACTCTGTTATACAATGAGCAGTTCTTC
many	NA	TRBV4-3	TRBJ2-3	CASSRRIGTPDTQYF	TGCGCCAGCAGCCGACGAATCGGGACCCCCGATACGCAGTATTTT
few	NA	TRBV7-6	TRBJ2-7	CASSLRGEGSEEQYF	TGTGCCAGCAGCTTACGTGGTGAGGGCAGCGAAGAGCAGTACTTC
NA	TRBD2	TRBV4-2	TRBJ2-1	CASSQGLAGVRSFEQFF	TGTGCCAGCAGCCAAGGACTAGCGGGGGTTCGATCTTTTGAGCAGTTCTTC
many	TRBD2	TRBV11-1	TRBJ2-1	CASSLRGRGAYEQFF	TGTGCCAGCAGCTTAAGAGGGCGGGGGGCCTATGAGCAGTTCTTC
many	TRBD2	TRBV29-1	TRBJ2-3	CSVLGFGGRNTDTQYF	TGCAGCGTTCTAGGTTTTGGCGGGAGGAACACAGATACGCAGTATTTT
many	NA	TRBV10-3	TRBJ2-1	CAISEQRASSYNEQFF	TGTGCCATCAGTGAGCAGCGGGCCAGCTCCTACAATGAGCAGTTCTTC
many	NA	TRBV5-1	TRBJ2-4	CASSEGGLLFPTDIQYF	TGCGCCAGCAGCGAGGGGGGGCTGCTTTTCCCCACAGACATTCAGTACTTC
many	TRBD2	TRBV9	TRBJ2-7	CASSTPLAGGPDEQYF	TGTGCCAGCAGCACACCACTAGCGGGGGGGCCCGACGAGCAGTACTTC
NA	TRBD1	TRBV14	TRBJ1-1	CASRTGPNTEAFF	TGTGCCAGCAGGACAGGGCCGAACACTGAAGCTTTCTTT
many	NA	TRBV7-3	TRBJ2-2	CASSSGQKAGELFF	TGTGCCAGCAGCTCGGGTCAGAAGGCCGGGGAGCTGTTTTTT